Only a few counts were recorded for the clone carrying this TCR delta chain. This DNA's translation and the protein TCRdb lists, from a much larger clone, do not match at residue 8, likely due to a read error; the protein shown is translated from the DNA. This CDR3 has 18 residues. Germline V lookup: CDR1 GEAIGNYY, CDR2 EKD. Trimming took 2 bases from V and 0 from J, leaving 13 bases between them. This entry comes from a study of gamma-delta chains in newborns, infants, children. Looking at the study overall: Microbial exposure reportedly drives polyclonal innate γδ T cell expansion after birth.

TCRdb repeated clone calling on the reads with CATT. Among about 4,100 delta-chain clones, under 0.7% were seen once, and the ten largest hold around a sixth. Sequencing input: blood. This TCR derives from a child who was a newborn, infant or young child, either healthy, febrile or measles-vaccinated (not recorded which). The chain couples TRDV2 to TRDJ3, with a weak D call TRDD3 (5 bases). Written as DNA, the CDR3 is TGTGCCTGTGACAAAGTACTGGAGAGCTCCTGGGACACCCGACAGATGTTTTTC. Residues: CACDKVLESSWDTRQMFF.